The 27 T cell receptor beta chains below come from one sample, sequenced in a study of CD8+ T cells in alopecia areata. TCR sequencing used cDNA made by reverse transcription of extracted RNA. The method was immunoSEQ multiplex PCR; TCRdb's version includes in-frame clones alone and lacks a portion of them. The table records 200,000 or so clones, 58% of them present only once. Documented treatment: oral pan-JAK inhibitor, 5-10 mg twice daily. The material was CD4+ T cells sorted from blood, obtained at week 24, from a patient treated with tofacitinib. Receptor source: a human donor with alopecia areata.

This clone occurred a few times. The V gene is TRBV19, the J gene TRBJ2-7; D is unresolved. Trimming removed 8 bases from V and 3 bases from J, with 17 bases in between. The germline gives CDR1 LNHDA, CDR2 SQIVND (reference sequence). This CDR3 region has 14 residues. CDR3 sequence reads: CASRLQASYYEQYF. CDR3 nucleotides: TGTGCCAGTCGACTCCAGGCTTCGTACTACGAGCAGTACTTC.

This clone occurred a few times. The rearrangement joins TRBV6-1 to TRBJ2-5; 9 nucleotides agree with TRBD1. This CDR3 region has 13 residues. Germline V gene data show CDR1 as MNHNS and CDR2 as SASEGT. With 11 bases clipped from V and 5 bases from J, the junction kept 9 bases outside the gene matches. The CDR3 DNA sequence: TGTGCCGGAAGACAGGGGGATTGGGAGACCCAGTACTTC. It encodes CAGRQGDWETQYF.

This chain uses TRBV4-2 with TRBJ2-5; 10 bases are a match to TRBD2. Per the germline V gene, CDR1 is LGHNA and CDR2 is YNFKEQ. The CDR3 has 17 amino acids. V dropped 5 bases and J dropped 0; count of bases not matched to a gene: 9. As DNA, the CDR3 is TGTGCCAGCAGCAAAGTAGCGGGGGGCCGGTACCAAGAGACCCAGTACTTC. Encoded protein: CASSKVAGGRYQETQYF.

This sequence joins TRBV28 and TRBJ2-5; 7 positions agree with TRBD1. Germline V gives CDR1 MDHEN, CDR2 SYDVKM. The CDR3 runs 13 residues. Germline trimming cut 4 bases from V and 2 bases from J; bases unmatched to any gene: 1. CDR3 residues: CASSSGQQETQYF. The CDR3, as DNA: TGTGCCAGCAGTTCGGGACAGCAAGAGACCCAGTACTTC.

J is TRBJ2-5 and V is TRBV25-1, with TRBD2 matching 7 bases. Germline V gives CDR1 MGHDK, CDR2 SYGVNS. This CDR3 region has 17 residues. The trim removed 5 bases at V and 5 bases at J, leaving 17 bases unmatched. In DNA, the CDR3 is TGTGCCAGCAGTCCCCACCGTGGGGAGGGAAAAGATGAGACCCAGTACTTC. This sequence encodes CASSPHRGEGKDETQYF. The variable domain in full, completed from reference TRBV25-1 and TRBJ2-5, reads EADIYQTPRYLVIGTGKKITLECSQTMGHDKMYWYQQDPGMELHLIHYSYGVNSTEKGDLSSESTVSRIRTEHFPLTLESARPSHTSQYLCASSPHRGEGKDETQYFGPGTRLLVL.

The chain joins TRBV5-6 to TRBJ2-5; TRBD2 agrees at 7 bases. With V trimmed by 4 bases and J by 5 bases, 11 bases remained unmatched. CDR3 length: 15 amino acids. Germline CDR1 is SGHDT and CDR2 is YYEEEE. The CDR3 spells CASSPGGRGRETQYF. DNA of the CDR3: TGTGCCAGCAGCCCCGGGGGGAGGGGTCGGGAGACCCAGTACTTC.

Here the CDR3 DNA reads TGTGCCAGCAGTGAAGAGGGGGGCGGCAATCAGCCCCAGCATTTT. It yields the protein CASSEEGGGNQPQHF. This chain connects TRBV2 to TRBJ1-5; D perhaps matches TRBD1 (6 bases). Trimming shortened V by 1 base and J by 2 bases, and 9 bases separated the two germline ends. This CDR3 comprises 15 residues. Looked up from germline, CDR1 is SNHLY and CDR2 is FYNNEI. The full variable domain, its missing parts supplied by reference TRBV2 and TRBJ1-5, is EPEVTQTPSHQVTQMGQEVILRCVPISNHLYFYWYRQILGQKVEFLVSFYNNEISEKSEIFDDQFSVERPDGSNFTLKIRSTKLEDSAMYFCASSEEGGGNQPQHFGDGTRLSIL.

This chain links TRBV30 with TRBJ2-7; TRBD1 matches 10 bases. CDR1 is GTSNPN and CDR2 is SVGIG in the germline V gene (reference sequence). The ends lost 3 bases at V and 9 bases at J; junction bases unmatched: 5. The CDR3 totals 12 residues. CDR3 residues: CAWSLRDRGQYF. Here the CDR3 DNA reads TGTGCCTGGAGCCTCCGGGACAGGGGGCAGTACTTC.

This chain uses TRBV29-1 with TRBJ1-5; D gene uncertain. Trimming stripped 5 bases from V and 2 bases from J, with 7 bases between. The length of the CDR3 is 12 residues. Germline V gene data show CDR1 as SQVTM and CDR2 as ANQGSEA. The CDR3 protein is CSVKWGNQPQHF. The CDR3, as DNA: TGCAGCGTTAAATGGGGCAATCAGCCCCAGCATTTT.

This chain connects TRBV30 to TRBJ2-7; D unclear. The CDR3 contains 11 residues. Trimming pared 5 bases from V and 4 bases from J, leaving 9 bases between. Germline CDR1 and CDR2: GTSNPN and SVGIG (reference sequence). CDR3 bases: TGTGCCTGGGGGCAGATTTACGAGCAGTACTTC. It encodes CAWGQIYEQYF.

This clone was picked up a small number of times. V usage is TRBV7-2 and J usage is TRBJ1-1, with D perhaps matching TRBD1 (6 bases). With 1 base removed from V and 0 bases from J, the gap between germline ends came to 18 bases. In germline, CDR1 is SGHTA, CDR2 FQGNSA. The CDR3 is 18 residues long. CDR3 DNA sequence: TGTGCCAGCAGCTTAGGGGGGATACGGACAGCCATGAACACTGAAGCTTTCTTT. It encodes CASSLGGIRTAMNTEAFF.

This clone came up a few times. The chain is built from TRBV7-3 and TRBJ1-1; D is perhaps TRBD1 (5 bases). Germline loops: CDR1 SGHTA, CDR2 FQGTGA. CDR3 length: 13 residues. Trimming shortened V by 5 bases and J by 1 base, and 8 bases separated the two germline ends. CDR3 sequence: CASSPTGNTEAFF. The CDR3 DNA reads TGTGCCAGCAGCCCCACAGGGAACACTGAAGCTTTCTTT.

This chain joins TRBV6-5 and TRBJ2-6, with unresolved D. Germline CDR1 and CDR2: MNHEY and SVGAGI. V lost 4 bases to trimming and J lost 0 bases, with 10 bases between them. The CDR3 runs to 16 residues. The CDR3 nucleotides are TGTGCCAGCAGTTTCCGGACCCTCTCTGGGGCCAACGTCCTGACTTTC. Its translation is CASSFRTLSGANVLTF.

A few counts support this clone. The chain employs TRBV6-6 and TRBJ2-3, with TRBD1 matching 7 bases. The V and J ends lost 2 bases and 6 bases, in that order; junction bases with no gene match: 5. The CDR3 has 14 residues. Per germline, CDR1 MNHNY and CDR2 SVGAGI (reference sequence). This CDR3 is CASSYEGAGDTQYF. The CDR3 DNA reads TGTGCCAGCAGTTACGAGGGGGCCGGGGATACGCAGTATTTT.

The chain employs TRBV6-6 and TRBJ2-7, with 7 bases lining up with TRBD1. V lost 2 bases, J lost 6 bases, and 1 base stayed unmatched. Germline loops: CDR1 MNHNY, CDR2 SVGAGI (reference sequence). The CDR3 consists of 12 residues. The CDR3 DNA follows: TGTGCCAGCAGTTACGCAGGGGGCGAGCAGTACTTC. Its translation: CASSYAGGEQYF.

The chain carries TRBV11-3 and TRBJ2-1, with TRBD2 as a possible D gene (5 bases). CDR1 is SGHNT and CDR2 is YENEEA in the germline V gene. CDR3 length: 13 amino acids. Trimming stripped 5 bases from V and 9 bases from J, with 14 bases between. The CDR3 here is CASSSTIEGEQFF. The CDR3 region has the DNA TGTGCCAGCAGCAGTACCATAGAGGGTGAGCAGTTCTTC.

This clone was seen a few times. The genes are TRBV10-3 and TRBJ2-1; 7 nucleotides match TRBD1. V shed 6 bases and J 2 bases; nucleotides not matched to a gene: 7. The length of the CDR3 is 15 residues. Germline CDR1 ENHRY, CDR2 SYGVKD. CDR3 coding DNA: TGTGCCATCAGAGAGGGACAGTTCCCCTACAATGAGCAGTTCTTC. It encodes CAIREGQFPYNEQFF.

The chain joins TRBV2 to TRBJ1-2; D gene ambiguous. The CDR3 loop spans 11 amino acids. V lost 5 bases and J 6 bases, leaving 7 bases between the germline ends. Germline assignment: CDR1 SNHLY and CDR2 FYNNEI. In DNA, the CDR3 is TGTGCCAGCAGTCGCGGGGATGGCTACACCTTC. Its translation is CASSRGDGYTF.

This clone was seen only a few times. J is TRBJ2-1 and V is TRBV7-9; D may be TRBD2 (6 bases). There are 12 residues in the CDR3. V gave up 5 bases and J gave up 9 bases, with 11 bases separating them. The germline CDR1 and CDR2 sequences are SEHNR and FQNEAQ (reference sequence). The CDR3 nucleotides are TGTGCCAGCAGCCCCGTGGGAGGTGAGCAGTTCTTC. It codes for CASSPVGGEQFF.

This clone is a singleton in its sample. The V gene is TRBV5-6, the J gene TRBJ2-1; the match to TRBD2 covers 7 bases. The CDR3 is 14 amino acids. With 0 bases clipped from V and 8 bases from J, the junction kept 5 bases outside the gene matches. Germline V gene sequence: CDR1 SGHDT, CDR2 YYEEEE. Here the CDR3 DNA reads TGTGCCAGCAGCTTGGGCGCGGGAGACCATGAGCAGTTCTTC. Translation: CASSLGAGDHEQFF.

A note on this clone: The same CDR3 also results from other DNA sequences found in this sample. The V gene is TRBV27, the J gene TRBJ2-7, with TRBD2 matching over 13 bases. CDR1 and CDR2 from the germline V gene are MNHEY and SMNVEV (reference sequence). The CDR3 covers 15 residues. V lost 5 bases and J lost 3; bases outside the gene matches: 4. Here the CDR3 DNA reads TGTGCCAGCAGTCCGGGACTAGCGGGAAGCTACGAGCAGTACTTC. Translated: CASSPGLAGSYEQYF.

The gene calls are TRBV30 and TRBJ1-1; D remains ambiguous. Per the germline V gene, CDR1 is GTSNPN and CDR2 is SVGIG (reference sequence). Trimming stripped 4 bases from V and 1 base from J, with 7 bases between. The CDR3 covers 12 residues. The CDR3: CAWMFGNTEAFF. The DNA of the CDR3 is TGTGCCTGGATGTTCGGGAACACTGAAGCTTTCTTT.

The chain employs TRBV15 and TRBJ2-4; tentative D call: TRBD1 (5 bases). Germline-derived CDR1 and CDR2 are LNHNV and YYDKDF (reference sequence). This CDR3 contains 16 residues. V was shortened by 1 base and J by 0 bases, with 10 bases between the two germline ends. The DNA of the CDR3 is TGTGCCACCAGCAGAGGAGAAGGACAAGCCAAAAACATTCAGTACTTC. Its protein product is CATSRGEGQAKNIQYF.

The table lists this clone with a few counts. This sequence joins TRBV11-2 and TRBJ2-3; unclear D gene. The germline V gene encodes CDR1 SGHAT and CDR2 FQNNGV. Trimming shortened V by 2 bases and J by 0 bases, and 12 bases separated the two germline ends. CDR3 length: 16 amino acids. CDR3 loop: CASSLLQRTSTDTQYF. The CDR3 DNA reads TGTGCCAGCAGCTTATTGCAGAGAACTAGCACAGATACGCAGTATTTT.

The chain joins TRBV11-2 to TRBJ2-5, with 7 nucleotides matching TRBD2. V dropped 3 bases and J dropped 4; count of bases not matched to a gene: 5. The CDR3 has 14 residues. Germline CDR1 and CDR2: SGHAT and FQNNGV. The CDR3 DNA is TGTGCCAGCAGCTTCGTGGTAGCGGGAGAGACCCAGTACTTC. This translates into CASSFVVAGETQYF.

This clone was seen a handful of times. The rearrangement joins TRBV4-1 to TRBJ2-7, with TRBD2 as a possible D gene (6 bases). The V end was cut by 3 bases, the J end by 2 bases, with 17 bases between. In germline, CDR1 is MGHRA, CDR2 YSYEKL. CDR3 length: 16 amino acids. This CDR3 reads CASSQDPGDSTYEQYF. The CDR3 DNA is TGCGCCAGCAGCCAGGATCCGGGAGATAGCACCTACGAGCAGTACTTC.

V and J are TRBV20-1 and TRBJ1-2; D unclear. The CDR3 has 11 amino acids. V was cut by 3 bases and J by 1 base, with 3 bases left in between. Germline V CDR1 and CDR2: DFQATT, SNEGSKA (reference sequence). The CDR3 DNA reads TGCAGTGCTAGCAGTAACTATGGCTACACCTTC. It is translated as CSASSNYGYTF.